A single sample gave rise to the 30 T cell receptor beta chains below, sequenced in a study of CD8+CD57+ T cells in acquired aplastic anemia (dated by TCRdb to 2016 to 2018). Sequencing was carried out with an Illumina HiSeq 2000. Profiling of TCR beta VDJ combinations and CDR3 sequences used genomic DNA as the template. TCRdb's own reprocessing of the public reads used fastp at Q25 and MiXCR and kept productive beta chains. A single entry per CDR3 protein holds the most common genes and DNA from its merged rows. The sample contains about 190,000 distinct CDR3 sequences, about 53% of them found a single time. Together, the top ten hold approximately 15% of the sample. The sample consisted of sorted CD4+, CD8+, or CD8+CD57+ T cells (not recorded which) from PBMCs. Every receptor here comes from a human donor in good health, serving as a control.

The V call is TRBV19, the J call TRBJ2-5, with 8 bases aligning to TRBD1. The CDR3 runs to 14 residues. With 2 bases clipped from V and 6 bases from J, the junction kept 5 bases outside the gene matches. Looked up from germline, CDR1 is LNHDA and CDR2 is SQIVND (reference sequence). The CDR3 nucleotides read TGTGCCAGTAGTATATCCAGGGGGCGAAAGACCCAGTACTTC. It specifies CASSISRGRKTQYF.

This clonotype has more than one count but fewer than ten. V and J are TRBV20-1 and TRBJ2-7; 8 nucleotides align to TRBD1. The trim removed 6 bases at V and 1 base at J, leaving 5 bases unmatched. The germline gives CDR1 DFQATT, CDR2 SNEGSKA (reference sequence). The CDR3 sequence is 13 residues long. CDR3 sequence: CSAGQGNSYEQYF. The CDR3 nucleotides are TGCAGTGCCGGACAGGGTAATTCCTACGAGCAGTACTTC.

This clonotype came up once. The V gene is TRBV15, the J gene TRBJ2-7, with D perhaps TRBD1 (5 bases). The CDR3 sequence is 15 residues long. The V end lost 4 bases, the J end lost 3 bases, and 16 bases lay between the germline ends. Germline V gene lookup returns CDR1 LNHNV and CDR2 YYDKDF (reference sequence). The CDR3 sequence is CATSTLTTGGYEQYF. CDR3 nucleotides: TGTGCCACCAGCACCCTGACCACAGGTGGCTACGAGCAGTACTTC.

The chain's CDR3 is CSATDRGRVRSYNSPLHF. The CDR3 DNA is TGCAGTGCTACGGACAGGGGACGCGTTAGGTCCTATAATTCACCCCTCCACTTT. The V gene is TRBV20-1, the J gene TRBJ1-6; 9 bases align to TRBD1. This CDR3 has 18 amino acids. Trimming took 4 bases from V and 1 from J; bases not matched to a gene: 11. Germline V gene sequence: CDR1 DFQATT, CDR2 SNEGSKA (reference sequence).

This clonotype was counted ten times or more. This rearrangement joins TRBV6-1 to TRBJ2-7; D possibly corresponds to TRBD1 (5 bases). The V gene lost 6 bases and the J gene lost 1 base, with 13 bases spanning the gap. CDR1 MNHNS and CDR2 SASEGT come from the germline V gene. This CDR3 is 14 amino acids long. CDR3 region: CASSQGIGSYEQYF. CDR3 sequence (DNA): TGTGCCAGCAGCCAGGGTATAGGGTCCTACGAGCAGTACTTC.

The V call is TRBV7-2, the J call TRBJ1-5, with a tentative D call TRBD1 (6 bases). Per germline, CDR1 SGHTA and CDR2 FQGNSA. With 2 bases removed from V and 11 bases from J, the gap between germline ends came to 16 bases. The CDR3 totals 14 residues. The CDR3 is CASSLNGGAETQHF. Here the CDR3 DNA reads TGTGCCAGCAGCTTAAACGGGGGGGCAGAGACCCAGCATTTT. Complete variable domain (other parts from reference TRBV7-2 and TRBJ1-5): GAGVSQSPSNKVTEKGKDVELRCDPISGHTALYWYRQSLGQGLEFLIYFQGNSAPDKSGLPSDRFSAERTGGSVSTLTIQRTQQEDSAVYLCASSLNGGAETQHFGDGTRLSIL.

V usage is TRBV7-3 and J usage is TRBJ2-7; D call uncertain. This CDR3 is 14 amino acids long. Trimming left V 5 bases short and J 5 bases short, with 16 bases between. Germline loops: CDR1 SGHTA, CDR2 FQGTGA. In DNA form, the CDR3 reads TGTGCCAGCAGCCCAGAACACGGTAGAAACGAGCAGTACTTC. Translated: CASSPEHGRNEQYF.

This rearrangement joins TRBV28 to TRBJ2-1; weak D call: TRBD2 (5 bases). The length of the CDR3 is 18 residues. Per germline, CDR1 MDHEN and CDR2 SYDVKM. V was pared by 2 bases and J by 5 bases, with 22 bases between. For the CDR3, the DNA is TGTGCCAGCAGTTTAATTGGACTCCTCCTAAAAGGACACAATGAGCAGTTCTTC. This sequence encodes CASSLIGLLLKGHNEQFF.

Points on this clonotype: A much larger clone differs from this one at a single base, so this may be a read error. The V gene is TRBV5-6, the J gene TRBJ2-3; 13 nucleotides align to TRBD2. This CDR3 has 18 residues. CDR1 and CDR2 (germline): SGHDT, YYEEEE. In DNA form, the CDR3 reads TGTGCCAGCAGCCTTACTAGCGGGGGGGCCGGAAGCACAGATGCGCAGTATTTT. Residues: CASSLTSGGAGSTDAQYF.

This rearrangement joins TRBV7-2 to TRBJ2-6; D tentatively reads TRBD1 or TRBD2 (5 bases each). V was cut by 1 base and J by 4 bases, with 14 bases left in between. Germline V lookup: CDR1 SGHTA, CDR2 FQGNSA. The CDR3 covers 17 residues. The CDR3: CASSLEVSGRGANVLTF. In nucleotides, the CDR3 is TGTGCCAGCAGCTTAGAGGTGTCGGGGCGGGGGGCCAACGTCCTGACTTTC.

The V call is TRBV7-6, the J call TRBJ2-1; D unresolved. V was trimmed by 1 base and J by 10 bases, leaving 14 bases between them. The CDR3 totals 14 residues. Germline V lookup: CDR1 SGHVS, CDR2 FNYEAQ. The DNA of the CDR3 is TGTGCCAGCAGCTTAGAGGAGCTCCGGTCCGAGCAGTTCTTC. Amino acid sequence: CASSLEELRSEQFF.

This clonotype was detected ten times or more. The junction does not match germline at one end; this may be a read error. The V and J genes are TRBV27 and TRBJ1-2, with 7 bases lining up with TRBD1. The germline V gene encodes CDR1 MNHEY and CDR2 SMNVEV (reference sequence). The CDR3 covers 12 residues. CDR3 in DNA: TGTGCCAGCAGACAGGGGAAGGAAGGCTGCACCTTC. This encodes CASRQGKEGCTF.

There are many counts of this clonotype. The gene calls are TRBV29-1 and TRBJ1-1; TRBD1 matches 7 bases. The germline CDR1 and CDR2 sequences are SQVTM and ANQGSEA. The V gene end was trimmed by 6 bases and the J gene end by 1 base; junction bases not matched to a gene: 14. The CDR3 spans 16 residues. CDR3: CSVESRQGSKNTEAFF. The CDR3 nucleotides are TGCAGCGTCGAGAGTCGACAGGGATCTAAGAACACTGAAGCTTTCTTT.

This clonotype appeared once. CDR3 amino acids: CASGTSGRGNQPQHF. The DNA of the CDR3 is TGTGCCAGTGGGACGTCCGGGAGAGGCAATCAGCCCCAGCATTTT. This rearrangement joins TRBV19 to TRBJ1-5, with D maybe TRBD1 (5 bases). CDR1 is LNHDA and CDR2 is SQIVND in the germline V gene (reference sequence). The CDR3 is 15 residues long. Trimming pared 8 bases from V and 2 bases from J, leaving 16 bases between.

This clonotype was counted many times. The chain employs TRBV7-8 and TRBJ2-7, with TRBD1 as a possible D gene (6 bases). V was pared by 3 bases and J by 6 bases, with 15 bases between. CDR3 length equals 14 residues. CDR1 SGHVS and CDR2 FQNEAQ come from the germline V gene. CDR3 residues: CASSFRGPVGEQYV. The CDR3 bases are TGTGCCAGCAGCTTCAGGGGACCGGTCGGCGAGCAGTACGTC.

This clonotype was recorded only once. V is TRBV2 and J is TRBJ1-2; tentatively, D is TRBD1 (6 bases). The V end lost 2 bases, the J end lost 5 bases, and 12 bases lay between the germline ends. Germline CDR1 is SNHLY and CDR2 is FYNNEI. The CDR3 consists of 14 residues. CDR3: CASSERGTNYGYTF. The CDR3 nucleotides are TGTGCCAGCAGTGAACGAGGGACAAATTATGGCTACACCTTC.

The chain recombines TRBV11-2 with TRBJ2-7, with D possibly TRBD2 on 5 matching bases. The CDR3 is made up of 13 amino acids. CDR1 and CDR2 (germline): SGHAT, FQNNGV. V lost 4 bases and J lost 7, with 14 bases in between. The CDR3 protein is CASSSRGVDEQYF. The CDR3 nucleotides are TGTGCCAGCAGCTCCCGGGGAGTAGATGAGCAGTACTTC.

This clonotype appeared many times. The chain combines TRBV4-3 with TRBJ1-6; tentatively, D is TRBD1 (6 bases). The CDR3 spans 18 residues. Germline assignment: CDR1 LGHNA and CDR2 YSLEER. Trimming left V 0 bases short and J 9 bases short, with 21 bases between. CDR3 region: CASSQEPLTTGLGSPLHF. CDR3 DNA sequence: TGCGCCAGCAGCCAAGAACCCCTAACAACAGGGTTGGGTTCACCCCTCCACTTT.

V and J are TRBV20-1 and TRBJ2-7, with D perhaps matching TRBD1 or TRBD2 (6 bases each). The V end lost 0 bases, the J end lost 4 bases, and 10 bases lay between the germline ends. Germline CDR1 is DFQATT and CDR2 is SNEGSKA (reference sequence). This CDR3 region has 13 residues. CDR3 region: CSAREGGLYEQYF. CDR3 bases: TGCAGTGCTAGAGAAGGGGGGCTATACGAGCAGTACTTC.

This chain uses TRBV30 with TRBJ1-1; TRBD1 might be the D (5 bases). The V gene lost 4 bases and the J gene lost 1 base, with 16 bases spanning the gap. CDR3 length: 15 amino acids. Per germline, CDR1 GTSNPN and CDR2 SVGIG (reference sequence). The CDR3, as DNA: TGTGCCTGGAATCGTAGAGGGGTCCCGAACACTGAAGCTTTCTTT. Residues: CAWNRRGVPNTEAFF. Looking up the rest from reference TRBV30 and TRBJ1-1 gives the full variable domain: SQTIHQWPATLVQPVGSPLSLECTVEGTSNPNLYWYRQAAGRGLQLLFYSVGIGQISSEVPQNLSASRPQDRQFILSSKKLLLSDSGFYLCAWNRRGVPNTEAFFGQGTRLTVV.

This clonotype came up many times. CDR3 sequence: CASSYDRSMWNGYTF. CDR3 DNA: TGTGCCAGCAGTTACGACCGGTCCATGTGGAATGGCTACACCTTC. The chain uses TRBV6-2 or TRBV6-3 and TRBJ1-2; unclear D gene. Trimming removed 2 bases from V and 6 bases from J, with 16 bases in between. The CDR3 sequence is 15 residues long. CDR1 is MNHEY, CDR2 SVGEGT, per germline.

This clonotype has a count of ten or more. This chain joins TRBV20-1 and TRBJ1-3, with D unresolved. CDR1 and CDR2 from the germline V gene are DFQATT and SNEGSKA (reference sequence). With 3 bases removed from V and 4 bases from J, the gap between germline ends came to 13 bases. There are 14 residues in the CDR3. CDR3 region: CSASHSLPGNTIYF. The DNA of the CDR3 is TGCAGTGCTAGCCACAGTTTACCCGGAAACACCATATATTTT.

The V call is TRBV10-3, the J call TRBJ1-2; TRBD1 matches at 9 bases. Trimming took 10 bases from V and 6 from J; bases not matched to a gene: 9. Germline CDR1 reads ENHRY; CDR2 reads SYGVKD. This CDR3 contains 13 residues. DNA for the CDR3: TGTGCCACACACGGGACAGGGATAAATGGCTACACCTTC. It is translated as CATHGTGINGYTF.

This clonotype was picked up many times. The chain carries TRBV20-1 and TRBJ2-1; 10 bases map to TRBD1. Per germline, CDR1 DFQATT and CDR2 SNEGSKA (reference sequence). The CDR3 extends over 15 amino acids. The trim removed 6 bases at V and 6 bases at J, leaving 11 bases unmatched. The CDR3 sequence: CSAPTGTGVGNEQFF. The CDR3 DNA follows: TGCAGTGCGCCGACCGGGACAGGGGTTGGCAATGAGCAGTTCTTC.

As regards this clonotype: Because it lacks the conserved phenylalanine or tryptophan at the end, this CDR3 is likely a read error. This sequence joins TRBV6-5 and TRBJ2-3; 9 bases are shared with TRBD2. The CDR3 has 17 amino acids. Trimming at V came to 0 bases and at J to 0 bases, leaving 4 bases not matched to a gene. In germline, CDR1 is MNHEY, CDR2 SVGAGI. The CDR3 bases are TGTGCCAGCAGTTACTCGGGTAGCGGGGGTAGCACAGATACGCAGTATTCT. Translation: CASSYSGSGGSTDTQYS.

The CDR3 region is CSVEGETGGRTEAFF. CDR3 coding DNA: TGCAGCGTTGAAGGGGAGACAGGGGGTAGAACTGAAGCTTTCTTT. The chain employs TRBV29-1 and TRBJ1-1, with 9 positions matching TRBD1. CDR3 length equals 15 residues. V lost 1 base to trimming and J lost 5 bases; unmatched junction nucleotides: 8. Germline V lookup: CDR1 SQVTM, CDR2 ANQGSEA.

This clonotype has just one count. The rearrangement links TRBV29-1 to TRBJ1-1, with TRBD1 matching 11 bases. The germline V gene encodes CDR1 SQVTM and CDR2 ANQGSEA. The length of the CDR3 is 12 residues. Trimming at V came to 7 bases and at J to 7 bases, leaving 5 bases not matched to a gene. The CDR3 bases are TGCAGCGCCCGGACAGGGGGCAGTGAAGCTTTCTTT. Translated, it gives CSARTGGSEAFF.

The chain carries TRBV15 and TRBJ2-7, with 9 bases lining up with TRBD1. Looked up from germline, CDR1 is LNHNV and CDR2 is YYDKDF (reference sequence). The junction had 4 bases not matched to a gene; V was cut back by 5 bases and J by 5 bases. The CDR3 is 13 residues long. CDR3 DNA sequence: TGTGCCACCAGCCGGGACAGGGTCAACGAGCAGTACTTC. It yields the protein CATSRDRVNEQYF.

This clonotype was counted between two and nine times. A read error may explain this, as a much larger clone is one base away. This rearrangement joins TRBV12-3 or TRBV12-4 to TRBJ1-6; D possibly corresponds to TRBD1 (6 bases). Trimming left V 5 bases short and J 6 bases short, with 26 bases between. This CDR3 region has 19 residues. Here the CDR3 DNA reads TGTGCCAGCAGTAATTTACTTCCTACAGGGTTTGGAATTAATTCACCCCTCCACTTT. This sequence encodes CASSNLLPTGFGINSPLHF.

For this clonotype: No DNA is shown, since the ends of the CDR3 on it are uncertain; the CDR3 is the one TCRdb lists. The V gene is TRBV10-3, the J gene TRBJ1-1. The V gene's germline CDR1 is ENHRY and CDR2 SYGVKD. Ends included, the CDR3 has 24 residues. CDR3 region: CAISSGTTGTQETQYFGPGTEAFF.